This T cell receptor beta chain was recovered during a study of response to subunit inactivated influenza vaccine. General study results and limits: After each seasonal influenza vaccination, few new T cells are recruited, the authors suggested.

MiXCR, run by TCRdb on the RT-PCR reads, gives a single entry per CDR3 protein. The top ten hold less than 7% of the sample, which has approximately 730,000 distinct CDR3 sequences, around 13% seen once. About this clonotype itself: The antigen remains undetermined.

The CDR3 covers 13 residues. V was pared by 8 bases and J by 8 bases, with 15 bases between. The TCR originated in a man aged 50-59 years who received an inactivated influenza vaccine. This chain connects TRBV12-3 or TRBV12-4 to TRBJ2-2, with D possibly being TRBD2 (6 bases). Specimen: PBMCs from blood, collected 14 days before vaccination. The CDR3, as DNA: TGTGCCAGCCGCCAGCGGGTGTTGGGGGAGCTGTTTTTT. Its translation: CASRQRVLGELFF.